This T cell receptor (beta chain) was profiled in a study of blood T cell repertoires in COVID-19. The wider study: Samples representing acute and convalescent COVID-19 were sourced from the United States, Italy and Spain. Sample material is recorded as cDNA or gDNA derived from T cells, B-cell-depleted T cells, or PBMCs.

This clone was detected a few times. Trimming cost V 2 bases and J 11 bases, with 10 bases left between them. Germline loops: CDR1 SNHLY, CDR2 FYNNEI. The CDR3 length is 13 residues. Method: immunoSEQ multiplex PCR; TCRdb's copy keeps in-frame clones and lacks some. The table lists approximately 670,000 clones, about 87% of them singletons. Input material: peripheral blood. The genes are TRBV2 and TRBJ1-6; D not resolved. This clonotype was obtained from a woman younger than 30 with acute or convalescent COVID-19. The CDR3 sequence: CASSELFAAPLHF. Written as DNA, the CDR3 is TGTGCCAGCAGTGAATTGTTCGCGGCACCCCTCCACTTT.